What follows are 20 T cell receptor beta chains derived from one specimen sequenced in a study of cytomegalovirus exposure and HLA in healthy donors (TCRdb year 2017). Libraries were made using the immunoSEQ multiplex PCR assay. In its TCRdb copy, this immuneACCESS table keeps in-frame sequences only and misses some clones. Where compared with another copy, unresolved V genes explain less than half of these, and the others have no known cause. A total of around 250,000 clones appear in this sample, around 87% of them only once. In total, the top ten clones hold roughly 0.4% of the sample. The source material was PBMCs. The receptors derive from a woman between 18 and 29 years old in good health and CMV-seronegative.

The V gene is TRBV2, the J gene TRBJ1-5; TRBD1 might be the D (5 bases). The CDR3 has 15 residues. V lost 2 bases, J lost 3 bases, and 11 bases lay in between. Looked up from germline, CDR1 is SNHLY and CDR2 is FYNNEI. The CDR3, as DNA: TGTGCCAGCAGTGAATTTTCAGGGAACAATCAGCCCCAGCATTTT. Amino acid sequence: CASSEFSGNNQPQHF.

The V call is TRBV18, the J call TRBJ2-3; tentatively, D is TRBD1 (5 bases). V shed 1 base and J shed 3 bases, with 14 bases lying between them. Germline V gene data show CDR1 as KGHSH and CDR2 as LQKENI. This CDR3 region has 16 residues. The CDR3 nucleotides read TGTGCCAGCTCACCACGAGAGACAGCCATTACAGATACGCAGTATTTT. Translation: CASSPRETAITDTQYF.

The CDR3 sequence is CASSSDSYNEQFF. The CDR3, as DNA: TGTGCCAGCAGTTCCGACAGCTACAATGAGCAGTTCTTC. The rearrangement links TRBV28 to TRBJ2-1; a possible D gene is TRBD1 (5 bases). CDR1 MDHEN and CDR2 SYDVKM come from the germline V gene. The CDR3 totals 13 residues. V was pared by 4 bases and J by 3 bases, with 7 bases between.

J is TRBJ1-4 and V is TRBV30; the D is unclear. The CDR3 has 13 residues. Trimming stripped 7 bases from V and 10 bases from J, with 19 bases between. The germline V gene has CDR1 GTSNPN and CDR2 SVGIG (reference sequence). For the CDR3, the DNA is TGTGCCTCCGATGGAGCGCCTCGAGTAAAACTGTTTTTT. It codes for CASDGAPRVKLFF.

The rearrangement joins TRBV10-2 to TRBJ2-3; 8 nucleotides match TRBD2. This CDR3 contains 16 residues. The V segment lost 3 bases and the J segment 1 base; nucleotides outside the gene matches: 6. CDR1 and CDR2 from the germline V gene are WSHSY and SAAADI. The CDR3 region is CASSEERGLGTDTQYF. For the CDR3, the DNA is TGCGCCAGCAGTGAAGAGCGGGGGCTGGGCACAGATACGCAGTATTTT.

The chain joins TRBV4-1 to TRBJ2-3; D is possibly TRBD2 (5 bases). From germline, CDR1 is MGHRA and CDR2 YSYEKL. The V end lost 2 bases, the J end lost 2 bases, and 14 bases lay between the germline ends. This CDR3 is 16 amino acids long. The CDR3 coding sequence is TGCGCCAGCAGCCAATATTACGGGGAAATCACAGATACGCAGTATTTT. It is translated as CASSQYYGEITDTQYF.

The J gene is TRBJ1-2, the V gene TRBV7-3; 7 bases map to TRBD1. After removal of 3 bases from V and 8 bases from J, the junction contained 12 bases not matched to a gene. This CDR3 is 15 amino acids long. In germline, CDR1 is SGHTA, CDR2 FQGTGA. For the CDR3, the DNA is TGTGCCAGCAGCTTGGGACCCGGGACAGATGCCGGCTACACCTTC. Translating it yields CASSLGPGTDAGYTF.

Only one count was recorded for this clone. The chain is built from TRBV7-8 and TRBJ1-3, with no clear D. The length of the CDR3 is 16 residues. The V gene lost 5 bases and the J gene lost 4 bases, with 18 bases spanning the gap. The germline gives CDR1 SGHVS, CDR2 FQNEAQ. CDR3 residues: CASSQNIGDPGNTIYF. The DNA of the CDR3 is TGTGCCAGCAGCCAAAACATCGGGGATCCCGGAAACACCATATATTTT.

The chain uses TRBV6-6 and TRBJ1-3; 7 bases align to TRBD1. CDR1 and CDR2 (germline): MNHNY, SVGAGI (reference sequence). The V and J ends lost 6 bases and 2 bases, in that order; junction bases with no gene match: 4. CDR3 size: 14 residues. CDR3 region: CASRPTGTGNTIYF. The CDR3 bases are TGTGCCAGCAGACCGACAGGGACTGGAAACACCATATATTTT.

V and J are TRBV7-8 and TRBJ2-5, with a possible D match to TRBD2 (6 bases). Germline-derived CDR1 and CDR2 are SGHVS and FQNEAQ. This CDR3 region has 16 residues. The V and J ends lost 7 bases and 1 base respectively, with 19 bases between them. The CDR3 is CASTWVWGEIQETQYF. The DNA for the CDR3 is TGTGCCAGCACGTGGGTGTGGGGGGAGATCCAAGAGACCCAGTACTTC. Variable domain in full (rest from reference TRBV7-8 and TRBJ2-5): GAGVSQSPRYKVAKRGQDVALRCDPISGHVSLFWYQQALGQGPEFLTYFQNEAQLDKSGLPSDRFFAERPEGSVSTLKIQRTQQEDSAVYLCASTWVWGEIQETQYFGPGTRLLVL.

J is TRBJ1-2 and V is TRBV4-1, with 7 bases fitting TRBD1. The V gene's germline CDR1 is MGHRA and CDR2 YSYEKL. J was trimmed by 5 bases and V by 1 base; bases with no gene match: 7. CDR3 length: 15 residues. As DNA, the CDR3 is TGCGCCAGCAGCCAAGTAGTTAGGGGGCATTATGGCTACACCTTC. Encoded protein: CASSQVVRGHYGYTF.

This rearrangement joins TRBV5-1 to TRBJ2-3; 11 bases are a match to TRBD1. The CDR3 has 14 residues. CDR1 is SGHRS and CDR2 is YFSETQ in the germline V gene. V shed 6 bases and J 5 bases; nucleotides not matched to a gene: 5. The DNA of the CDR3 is TGCGCCAGCATGAGGGACAGGGGGGAAGATACGCAGTATTTT. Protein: CASMRDRGEDTQYF.

The CDR3: CASSRTRNTPRTDTQYF. CDR3 coding DNA: TGTGCCAGCAGCCGTACTAGAAACACGCCTCGCACAGATACGCAGTATTTT. V gene TRBV14 combines with J gene TRBJ2-3, with D possibly matching TRBD2 (5 bases). V lost 4 bases and J lost 1, with 18 bases in between. This CDR3 is built from 17 residues. In germline, CDR1 is SGHDN, CDR2 FVKESK.

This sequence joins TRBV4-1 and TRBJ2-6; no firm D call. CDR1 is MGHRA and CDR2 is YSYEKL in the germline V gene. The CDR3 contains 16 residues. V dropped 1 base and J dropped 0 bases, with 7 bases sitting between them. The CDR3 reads CASSQGRTSGANVLTF. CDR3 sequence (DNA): TGCGCCAGCAGCCAAGGGAGAACCTCTGGGGCCAACGTCCTGACTTTC.

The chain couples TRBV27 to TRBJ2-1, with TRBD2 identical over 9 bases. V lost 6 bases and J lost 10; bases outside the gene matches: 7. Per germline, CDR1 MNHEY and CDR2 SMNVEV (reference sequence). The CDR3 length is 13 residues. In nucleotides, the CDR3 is TGTGCCAGCAGCCGCGGGGGGGCTAGGGAGCAGTTCTTC. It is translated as CASSRGGAREQFF.

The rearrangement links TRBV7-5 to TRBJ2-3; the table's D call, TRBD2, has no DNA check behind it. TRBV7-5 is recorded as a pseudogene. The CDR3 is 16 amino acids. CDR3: CVRSPRRTSGFDTQYF. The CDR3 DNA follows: TGTGTCAGAAGCCCTAGGAGGACTAGCGGTTTCGATACGCAGTATTTT.

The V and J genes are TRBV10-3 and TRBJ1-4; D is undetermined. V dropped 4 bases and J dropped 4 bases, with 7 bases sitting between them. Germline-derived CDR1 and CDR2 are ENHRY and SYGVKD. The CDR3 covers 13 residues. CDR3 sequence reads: CAISAGYNEKLFF. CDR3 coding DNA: TGTGCCATCAGTGCCGGTTATAATGAAAAACTGTTTTTT.

The CDR3 bases are TGTGCCAGCAGTTTCATGTCGGGGGGCCGGGAGACCCAGTACTTC. It specifies CASSFMSGGRETQYF. The V gene is TRBV28, the J gene TRBJ2-5; tentative D call: TRBD2 (7 bases). Germline CDR1 MDHEN, CDR2 SYDVKM. The CDR3 spans 15 residues. V was pared by 3 bases and J by 5 bases, with 16 bases between.

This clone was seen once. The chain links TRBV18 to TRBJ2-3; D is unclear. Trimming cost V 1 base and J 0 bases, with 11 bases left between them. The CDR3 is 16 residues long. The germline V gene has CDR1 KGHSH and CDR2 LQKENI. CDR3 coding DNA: TGTGCCAGCTCACCACGACCAGGCGATAGCACAGATACGCAGTATTTT. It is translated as CASSPRPGDSTDTQYF.

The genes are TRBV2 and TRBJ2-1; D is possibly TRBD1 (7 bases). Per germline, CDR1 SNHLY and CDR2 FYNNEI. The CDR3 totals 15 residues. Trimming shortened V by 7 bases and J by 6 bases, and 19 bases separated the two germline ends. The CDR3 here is CASTLPRGAGNEQFF. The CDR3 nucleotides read TGTGCCAGCACTTTACCCAGGGGGGCGGGCAATGAGCAGTTCTTC.